The 20 T cell receptor beta chains below come from one sample, sequenced in a study of shared T cell receptors in the human thymus. The data were produced by immunoSEQ multiplex PCR, yet TCRdb's version contains in-frame clones alone and is incomplete. The sample includes hundreds of thousands of clones, approximately 95% of them seen just once. The sequenced sample consisted of thymocytes. These receptors came from a human donor.

The DNA for the CDR3 is TGTGCCAGCTCACCACCGTCGGGAGTGGGCAAAAACATTCAGTACTTC. Encoded protein: CASSPPSGVGKNIQYF. The chain combines TRBV18 with TRBJ2-4, with D possibly matching TRBD2 (6 bases). In germline, CDR1 is KGHSH, CDR2 LQKENI. This CDR3 region has 16 residues. The germline V and J ends were trimmed by 0 bases and 3 bases, with 12 bases remaining between them.

In its sample, this clone was seen once. The J gene is TRBJ1-1, the V gene TRBV18; tentative D call: TRBD1 (5 bases). The CDR3 sequence is 13 residues long. V was trimmed by 11 bases and J by 4 bases, leaving 17 bases between them. Germline V gene data show CDR1 as KGHSH and CDR2 as LQKENI. CDR3: CAHNGTGGTEAFF. As DNA, the CDR3 is TGTGCCCACAACGGGACTGGGGGCACTGAAGCTTTCTTT.

This chain uses TRBV27 with TRBJ2-7; 8 nucleotides line up with TRBD1. Trimming removed 10 bases from V and 7 bases from J; junction bases left unmatched: 21. The germline V gene has CDR1 MNHEY and CDR2 SMNVEV (reference sequence). This CDR3 has 16 amino acids. This CDR3 is CATRTDSAGGFGEQYF. CDR3 bases: TGTGCCACACGAACCGACTCGGCAGGGGGCTTTGGGGAGCAGTACTTC.

The chain couples TRBV11-2 to TRBJ2-1, with 9 positions matching TRBD2. Trimming cost V 2 bases and J 5 bases; bases outside gene matches: 16. Germline CDR1 reads SGHAT; CDR2 reads FQNNGV. This CDR3 has 19 residues. CDR3 sequence reads: CASSLIDRAGGRPHNEQFF. For the CDR3, the DNA is TGTGCCAGCAGCTTAATTGACAGGGCGGGAGGGAGACCCCACAATGAGCAGTTCTTC.

This clone has a handful of counts. V gene TRBV7-6 combines with J gene TRBJ2-3; D is perhaps TRBD2 (5 bases). The CDR3 extends over 16 amino acids. V was clipped by 1 base and J by 7 bases, with 18 bases between them. CDR1 is SGHVS, CDR2 FNYEAQ, per germline. CDR3 protein: CASSLGGVRFRHTQYF. The CDR3 bases are TGTGCCAGCAGCTTAGGGGGAGTTCGATTCAGACATACGCAGTATTTT.

The gene calls are TRBV28 and TRBJ1-2; D gene ambiguous. The CDR3 covers 13 residues. V was clipped by 3 bases and J by 8 bases, with 13 bases between them. Germline CDR1 reads MDHEN; CDR2 reads SYDVKM. The CDR3 here is CASSFDPVQGYTF. The CDR3 coding sequence is TGTGCCAGCAGTTTCGATCCTGTCCAGGGCTACACCTTC.

The V call is TRBV28, the J call TRBJ2-7; 11 bases map to TRBD2. Germline loops: CDR1 MDHEN, CDR2 SYDVKM. The CDR3 has 18 amino acids. After removal of 5 bases from V and 3 bases from J, the junction contained 15 bases not matched to a gene. The CDR3 DNA reads TGTGCCAGCAGTCCAACGGGACTAGCGGAATCAAAGCACTACGAGCAGTACTTC. Its protein is CASSPTGLAESKHYEQYF.

The CDR3, as DNA: TGCGCCAGCAGCCACAAGCGACATAACACAGATACGCAGTATTTT. It translates to CASSHKRHNTDTQYF. The chain combines TRBV4-3 with TRBJ2-3; D uncertain. The CDR3 has 15 residues. Germline CDR1 LGHNA, CDR2 YSLEER. V was trimmed by 3 bases and J by 2 bases, leaving 12 bases between them.

The chain combines TRBV6-5 with TRBJ1-2; 7 positions match TRBD1. The CDR3 consists of 13 residues. CDR1 and CDR2 from the germline V gene are MNHEY and SVGAGI. V shed 2 bases, J shed 8 bases, and the junction held 5 bases outside the gene matches. CDR3 region: CASSYDRVRGYTF. As DNA, the CDR3 is TGTGCCAGCAGTTACGACAGGGTGCGAGGCTACACCTTC.

This sequence joins TRBV28 and TRBJ2-7; D remains ambiguous. This CDR3 has 10 residues. Germline CDR1 is MDHEN and CDR2 is SYDVKM. Trimming removed 10 bases at V and 12 bases at J, with 16 bases between. The CDR3 region has the DNA TGTGCCACCCTCCGGCAAACACGGTACTTC. This encodes CATLRQTRYF.

The J gene is TRBJ2-1, the V gene TRBV6-4; D uncertain. The CDR3 has 16 residues. The germline CDR1 and CDR2 sequences are MRHNA and SNTAGT. Trimming removed 4 bases from V and 6 bases from J, with 19 bases in between. For the CDR3, the DNA is TGTGCCAGCAGTGTTTTTATTATATTGATCAGCAATGAGCAGTTCTTC. This gives the protein CASSVFIILISNEQFF.

The chain is built from TRBV19 and TRBJ2-1; 7 bases agree with TRBD2. J was trimmed by 2 bases and V by 4 bases; bases with no gene match: 11. The CDR3 has 17 residues. Germline CDR1 LNHDA, CDR2 SQIVND (reference sequence). The CDR3: CASSTGGGLHPYNEQFF. As DNA, the CDR3 is TGTGCCAGTAGTACGGGAGGAGGATTGCATCCCTACAATGAGCAGTTCTTC.

The chain is built from TRBV6-1 and TRBJ2-3; TRBD2 is a possible D gene (5 bases). The CDR3 has 12 amino acids. The germline V gene encodes CDR1 MNHNS and CDR2 SASEGT. Trimming took off 8 bases at V and 7 bases at J, with 13 bases between the two ends. Here the CDR3 reads CASFRGGNTQYF. CDR3 nucleotide sequence: TGTGCCAGCTTCCGCGGAGGTAATACGCAGTATTTT.

This chain joins TRBV29-1 and TRBJ2-6; maybe TRBD1 (5 bases). There are 12 residues in the CDR3. V shed 8 bases and J shed 4 bases, with 9 bases lying between them. CDR1 SQVTM and CDR2 ANQGSEA come from the germline V gene. Here the CDR3 DNA reads TGCAGCTTCAGGGCCGGGGCCAACGTCCTGACTTTC. Its translation is CSFRAGANVLTF.

This rearrangement joins TRBV28 to TRBJ2-5; D gene unclear. The CDR3 runs 14 residues. Between the trimmed V and J ends, which lost 1 base and 1 base, there was a span of 7 bases. Germline CDR1 is MDHEN and CDR2 is SYDVKM. The CDR3 bases are TGTGCCAGCAGTTTATTAGTTTTCCAAGAGACCCAGTACTTC. It specifies CASSLLVFQETQYF.

This chain joins TRBV25-1 and TRBJ1-2; 10 bases are shared with TRBD1. Germline trimming cut 6 bases from V and 2 bases from J; bases unmatched to any gene: 6. In germline, CDR1 is MGHDK, CDR2 SYGVNS. This CDR3 has 15 residues. The CDR3 DNA reads TGTGCCAGCAGCGCGACAGGGGGCTCCAACTATGGCTACACCTTC. It codes for CASSATGGSNYGYTF.

This sequence joins TRBV7-8 and TRBJ1-1, with D possibly matching TRBD1 (5 bases). The V end was cut by 5 bases, the J end by 1 base, with 14 bases between. This CDR3 is 15 amino acids long. Per the germline V gene, CDR1 is SGHVS and CDR2 is FQNEAQ. The CDR3 coding sequence is TGTGCCAGCAGCCTCCGGTCCCAGGGGAACACTGAAGCTTTCTTT. Translating it yields CASSLRSQGNTEAFF.

The genes are TRBV29-1 and TRBJ1-2, with no clear D. Trimming removed 3 bases at V and 4 bases at J, with 18 bases between. Germline-derived CDR1 and CDR2 are SQVTM and ANQGSEA. The CDR3 runs 15 residues. DNA of the CDR3: TGCAGCGTTGATTATCGCCTGCGGGGAGTCTATGGCTACACCTTC. Translating gives CSVDYRLRGVYGYTF.

The chain joins TRBV5-1 to TRBJ2-7, with 9 bases lining up with TRBD2. The germline CDR1 and CDR2 sequences are SGHRS and YFSETQ. V lost 3 bases to trimming and J lost 5 bases; unmatched junction nucleotides: 6. The CDR3 sequence is 14 residues long. DNA of the CDR3: TGCGCCAGCAGCTGGCGGGAGGGGGCGGACGAGCAGTACTTC. It yields the protein CASSWREGADEQYF.

V and J are TRBV9 and TRBJ2-7; D may be TRBD1 (6 bases). The CDR3 spans 15 residues. V gave up 4 bases and J gave up 2 bases, with 16 bases separating them. CDR1 SGDLS and CDR2 YYNGEE come from the germline V gene. This chain's CDR3 is CASSKRGKGTYEQYF. The CDR3 DNA reads TGTGCCAGCAGCAAAAGGGGGAAAGGTACCTACGAGCAGTACTTC.